This T cell receptor beta chain was identified in a study of OX40 agonist ivuxolimab in advanced cancers. About the study: Those treated in dose escalation had hepatocellular carcinoma, melanoma, renal cell cancer or head and neck cancer. Subjects had a mean age of about 57 years, with a range of 23 to 79; roughly 83% were male.

Study-wide findings and caveats: Clonal expansion from baseline to week 6 occurred in both CD4+ and CD8+ T cells.

This clone was detected only a few times. The antigen is undetermined. Autoimmune disease history or systemic immunosuppression excluded patients. The germline CDR1 and CDR2 sequences are MDHEN and SYDVKM. The CDR3 is 14 amino acids. The junction had 6 bases not matched to a gene; V was cut back by 7 bases and J by 5 bases. The repertoire was sequenced with immunoSEQ multiplex PCR; TCRdb's copy has only in-frame clones and lacks some. The table has tens of thousands of clones, around nine tenths seen once. This chain connects TRBV28 to TRBJ2-2; 8 nucleotides agree with TRBD2. The material was CD4+ or CD8+ T cells sorted from blood, obtained in a trial of the OX40 agonist ivuxolimab. The clonotype comes from an adult with an advanced solid tumor such as melanoma, head and neck, liver or kidney cancer. The DNA for the CDR3 is TGTGCCAGCATCAGCGGGAGTTTAACCGGGGAGCTGTTTTTT. Encoded protein: CASISGSLTGELFF.